This T cell receptor beta chain is from a study of CD8 T cells in Susac syndrome. It was with random hexamers that roughly 0.45 to 1 ug RNA was reverse transcribed. Coverage of TCR beta CDR3 amplification by immunoSEQ multiplex PCR extended to 54 Vbeta and 13 Jbeta. Each CDR3 protein gets one entry after TCRdb re-called the immunoSEQ multiplex PCR reads with MiXCR. The sample lists 180,000 or so distinct CDR3 sequences, about 95% occurring once. The CDR3 is made up of 12 amino acids. Losses at the gene ends were 5 bases for V and 5 bases for J; bases not matched to a gene: 0. Sequencing of TCR beta, carried out with a high-throughput approach, was applied to CD8+ and CD4+ T cells from the blood. Negative isolation yielded CD8+ and CD4+ T cells; FACS enriched TEMRA cells.

Sequencing used CD4+ T cells from PBMCs. J is TRBJ2-1 and V is TRBV12-3 or TRBV12-4, with 7 bases that match TRBD1. This clonotype was obtained from a human donor in good health. CDR3 nucleotide sequence: TGTGCCAGCAGTGGGACAGACAATGAGCAGTTCTTC. Translation: CASSGTDNEQFF.